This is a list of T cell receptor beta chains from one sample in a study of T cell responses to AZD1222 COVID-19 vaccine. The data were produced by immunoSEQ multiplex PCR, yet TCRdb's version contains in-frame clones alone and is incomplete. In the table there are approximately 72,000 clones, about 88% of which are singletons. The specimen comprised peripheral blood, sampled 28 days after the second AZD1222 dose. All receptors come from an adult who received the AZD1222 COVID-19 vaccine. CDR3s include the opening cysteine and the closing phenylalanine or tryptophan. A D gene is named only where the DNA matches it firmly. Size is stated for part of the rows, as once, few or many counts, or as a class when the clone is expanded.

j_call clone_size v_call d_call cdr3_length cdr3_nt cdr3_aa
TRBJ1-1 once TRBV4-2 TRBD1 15 TGTGCCAGCAGCCAAGAGAGGGGGCGGAACACTGAAGCTTTCTTT CASSQERGRNTEAFF
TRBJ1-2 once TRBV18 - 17 TGTGCCAGCTCACCCTTCTCTGAGAGGCGGTCTAACTATGGCTACACCTTC CASSPFSERRSNYGYTF
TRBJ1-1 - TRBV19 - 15 TGTGCCAGTAGTAATCCACGCGGACATAACACTGAAGCTTTCTTT CASSNPRGHNTEAFF
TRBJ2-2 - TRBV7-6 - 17 TGTGCCAGCAGCTCACTGTCGGACGGAACGAACACCGGGGAGCTGTTTTTT CASSSLSDGTNTGELFF
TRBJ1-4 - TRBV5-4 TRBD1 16 TGTGCCAGCAGCTTGGATCGGACAGGGAGGGGTGAAAAACTGTTTTTT CASSLDRTGRGEKLFF
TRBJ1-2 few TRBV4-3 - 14 TGCGCCAGCAGCCAAGAAGGGGGGGTTGGTGGCTACACCTTC CASSQEGGVGGYTF
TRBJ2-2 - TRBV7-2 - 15 TGTGCCAGCAGTCGTAACAGGGAATCAACCGGGGAGCTGTTTTTT CASSRNRESTGELFF
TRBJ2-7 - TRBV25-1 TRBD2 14 TGTGCCAGCAGTATTAAGCGGGAACACTACGAGCAGTACTTC CASSIKREHYEQYF
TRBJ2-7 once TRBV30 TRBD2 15 TGTGCCTGGCGGGACCGCGCGGGGGGGGGCTACGAGCAGTACTTC CAWRDRAGGGYEQYF
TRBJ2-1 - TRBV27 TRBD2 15 TGTGCCAGCAGTTTATTGGGAGGGCCAAACAATGAGCAGTTCTTC CASSLLGGPNNEQFF
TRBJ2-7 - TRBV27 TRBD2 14 TGTGCCAGCAGTTTGAGATTCTCGGGGGGCGAGCAGTACTTC CASSLRFSGGEQYF
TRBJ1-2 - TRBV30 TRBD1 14 TGTGCCTGGACCAGACAGGGTCTTTACTATGGCTACACCTTC CAWTRQGLYYGYTF
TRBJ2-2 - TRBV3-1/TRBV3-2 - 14 TGTGCCAGCAGCCCTGAACAGGTCACCGGGGAGCTGTTTTTT CASSPEQVTGELFF
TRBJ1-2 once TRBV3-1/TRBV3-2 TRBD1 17 TGTGCCAGCAGCTCACCGGACAGGGGGATCGGGGACTATGGCTACACCTTC CASSSPDRGIGDYGYTF
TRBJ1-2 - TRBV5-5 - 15 TGTGCCAGCAGCCAAGCGGCAGGACCCCGGTATGGCTACACCTTC CASSQAAGPRYGYTF
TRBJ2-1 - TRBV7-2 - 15 TGTGCCAGCAGCTTGCACAGGGAATCCTACAATGAGCAGTTCTTC CASSLHRESYNEQFF
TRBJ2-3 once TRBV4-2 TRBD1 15 TGTGCCAGCAGCCCCAAGACAGGGGACACAGATACGCAGTATTTT CASSPKTGDTDTQYF
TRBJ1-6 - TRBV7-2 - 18 TGTGCCAGCAGCCTCGTGGCACAGGGCTCCTCTTTTAATTCACCCCTCCACTTT CASSLVAQGSSFNSPLHF
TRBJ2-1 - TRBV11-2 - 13 TGTGCCAGCGAGAAGAACCCCACGGATGAGCAGTTCTTC CASEKNPTDEQFF
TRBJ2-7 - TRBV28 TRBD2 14 TGTGCCAGCAGTGAAGCGGGAGATCAGTACGAGCAGTACTTC CASSEAGDQYEQYF
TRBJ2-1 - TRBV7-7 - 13 TGTGCCAGCAGCTTTGCAGGCCTCAATGAGCAGTTCTTC CASSFAGLNEQFF